The rows below give T cell receptor beta chains drawn from one sample of a study of cytomegalovirus exposure and HLA in healthy donors. The assay was immunoSEQ multiplex PCR, and TCRdb's table has in-frame clones only and misses some. The sample has 180,000 or so clones, roughly nine tenths seen once. The sequencing input was PBMCs. Receptors were obtained from a man aged 25 to 40 in good health and CMV-seropositive. Both conserved end residues are part of each CDR3. The order of the fields is CDR3 DNA, CDR3 protein, clone size, J gene, V gene, D gene. A D gene is named only where the DNA matches it firmly. Only part of the rows carry a size: once, few, many, or a class if the clone is expanded.

DNA: TGTGCCAGCAGCCCCGGGACAGGGTATCAGCCCCAGCATTTT; CDR3: CASSPGTGYQPQHF; size: -; J: TRBJ1-5; V: TRBV6-5; D: TRBD1
DNA: TGTGCCAGCAGTCGGACAGGGCGGAATCAGCCCCAGCATTTT; CDR3: CASSRTGRNQPQHF; size: -; J: TRBJ1-5; V: TRBV2; D: TRBD1
DNA: TGTGCCAGCAGCGTAGTACGGGGGCTCGAGCAGTACTTC; CDR3: CASSVVRGLEQYF; size: -; J: TRBJ2-7; V: TRBV9; D: -
DNA: TGTGCCACCAGACCTGCTAGAATAAATGAAAAACTGTTTTTT; CDR3: CATRPARINEKLFF; size: -; J: TRBJ1-4; V: TRBV15; D: -
DNA: TGTGCCACCAGCAGAGAAAGCGACAGCCTGAGCACAGATACGCAGTATTTT; CDR3: CATSRESDSLSTDTQYF; size: -; J: TRBJ2-3; V: TRBV15; D: -
DNA: TGTGCCAGTAGTATAGGACAGGGATACTACGAGCAGTACTTC; CDR3: CASSIGQGYYEQYF; size: -; J: TRBJ2-7; V: TRBV19; D: TRBD1
DNA: TGTGCCAGCCAACTACAGGGGGCGCAAGGCTACACCTTC; CDR3: CASQLQGAQGYTF; size: few; J: TRBJ1-2; V: TRBV2; D: TRBD1
DNA: TGTGCCAGCAGCTTGGGACTAGCGGGAAGCTCCTACGAGCAGTACTTC; CDR3: CASSLGLAGSSYEQYF; size: -; J: TRBJ2-7; V: TRBV5-6; D: TRBD2
DNA: TGTGCCAGCAGTTCCCGGACTAGCGGGCGTTCCTACGAGCAGTACTTC; CDR3: CASSSRTSGRSYEQYF; size: -; J: TRBJ2-7; V: TRBV28; D: TRBD2
DNA: TGTGCCAGCAGTGCAAACACCGGGGAGCTGTTTTTT; CDR3: CASSANTGELFF; size: -; J: TRBJ2-2; V: TRBV9; D: -
DNA: TGTGCCAGCAGAGGGGGCTGGGGAAGCAATCAGCCCCAGCATTTT; CDR3: CASRGGWGSNQPQHF; size: -; J: TRBJ1-5; V: TRBV6-1; D: TRBD1
DNA: TGTGCCAGCAGCACCCGGGGCGGAGGACAAGAGACCCAGTACTTC; CDR3: CASSTRGGGQETQYF; size: -; J: TRBJ2-5; V: TRBV9; D: -
DNA: TGTGCCAGCAGTGGGGGACAAAACCAGCCCCAGCATTTT; CDR3: CASSGGQNQPQHF; size: -; J: TRBJ1-5; V: TRBV6-1; D: -
DNA: TGTGCCAGCAGTAGATCACAGGGGGTCCTTTGGGAGCAGTACTTC; CDR3: CASSRSQGVLWEQYF; size: few; J: TRBJ2-7; V: TRBV6-5; D: TRBD1
DNA: TGCGCCAGCAGCTTGGAACAGGGGGAAGTTGTCAAGGATTTT; CDR3: CASSLEQGEVVKDF; size: -; J: TRBJ2-3; V: TRBV5-1; D: TRBD1
DNA: TGCAGTGCTAGAGGTGACGACGAGCAGTACTTC; CDR3: CSARGDDEQYF; size: -; J: TRBJ2-7; V: TRBV20-1; D: -
DNA: TGTGCCAGCTCAGCCGGGACACCGGCTGCTAATGAAAAACTGTTTTTT; CDR3: CASSAGTPAANEKLFF; size: -; J: TRBJ1-4; V: TRBV18; D: -
DNA: TGTGCCAGCAGTTTAATCCCGGGTTGGGTCAATGAGCAGTTCTTC; CDR3: CASSLIPGWVNEQFF; size: -; J: TRBJ2-1; V: TRBV27; D: -
DNA: TGTGCCAGCAGTGGACAGGTGGACACTGAAGCTTTCTTT; CDR3: CASSGQVDTEAFF; size: -; J: TRBJ1-1; V: TRBV6-5; D: TRBD1
DNA: TGTGCCAGCAGGCTAGGGACCCCTAGCTCCTACGAGCAGTACTTC; CDR3: CASRLGTPSSYEQYF; size: once; J: TRBJ2-7; V: TRBV27; D: -
DNA: TGTGCCAGCAGCTTAACTTACCAAGAGACCCAGTACTTC; CDR3: CASSLTYQETQYF; size: -; J: TRBJ2-5; V: TRBV7-3; D: -
DNA: TGTGCCAGCAGCGTAGCAGGCGGGTTGGGCTACACCTTC; CDR3: CASSVAGGLGYTF; size: -; J: TRBJ1-2; V: TRBV9; D: -
DNA: TGCGCCAGCAGCCAAGATGGGCGGGCAGATCATAGCAATCAGCCCCAGCATTTT; CDR3: CASSQDGRADHSNQPQHF; size: -; J: TRBJ1-5; V: TRBV4-1; D: -
DNA: TGTGCCAGCAGCTTCAACAGGGGGCAAGGGGAAAAACTGTTTTTT; CDR3: CASSFNRGQGEKLFF; size: -; J: TRBJ1-4; V: TRBV7-6; D: TRBD1
DNA: TGTGCCAGCAGGGACGGTGTCGCCTCTAACTATGGCTACACCTTC; CDR3: CASRDGVASNYGYTF; size: -; J: TRBJ1-2; V: TRBV5-4; D: -
DNA: TGTGCCAGCAGGACCAATTACGAGCAGTACTTC; CDR3: CASRTNYEQYF; size: few; J: TRBJ2-7; V: TRBV6-5; D: -
DNA: TGTGCCAGCAGGACAGGGACCCGACCGAACACTGAAGCTTTCTTT; CDR3: CASRTGTRPNTEAFF; size: -; J: TRBJ1-1; V: TRBV27; D: TRBD1
DNA: TGTGCCAGCAGGCGACAGGCGGTGGGGGAAAAACTGTTTTTT; CDR3: CASRRQAVGEKLFF; size: -; J: TRBJ1-4; V: TRBV28; D: -
DNA: TGTGCCAGCACGCCCCTCCAGGGTCTCCAAGAGACCCAGTACTTC; CDR3: CASTPLQGLQETQYF; size: -; J: TRBJ2-5; V: TRBV6-1; D: -
DNA: TGTGCCAGCAGTCCGGGGACAGGGGGCCATTATCAGCCCCAGCATTTT; CDR3: CASSPGTGGHYQPQHF; size: few; J: TRBJ1-5; V: TRBV28; D: TRBD1
DNA: TGCGCCAGCAGCCAAGAGGTATCAGGGGGTCTGTACTACGAGCAGTACTTC; CDR3: CASSQEVSGGLYYEQYF; size: -; J: TRBJ2-7; V: TRBV4-1; D: TRBD1